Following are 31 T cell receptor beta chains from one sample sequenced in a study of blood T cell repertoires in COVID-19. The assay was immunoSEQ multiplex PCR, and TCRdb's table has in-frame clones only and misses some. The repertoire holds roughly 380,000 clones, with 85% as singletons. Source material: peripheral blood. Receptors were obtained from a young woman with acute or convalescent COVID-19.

The CDR3 spells CASSSTTQGAISPLHF. CDR3 bases: TGTGCCAGCAGTTCCACAACACAGGGAGCAATCAGCCCCCTCCATTTT. The gene calls are TRBV28 and TRBJ1-5, with a tentative D call TRBD1 (6 bases). The CDR3 has 16 amino acids. V was clipped by 4 bases and J by 16 bases, with 29 bases between them. From germline, CDR1 is MDHEN and CDR2 SYDVKM.

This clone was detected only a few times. CDR3 bases: TGTGCCAGCAGTTTATGGTCAGGGGAGGGTTCACCCCTCCACTTT. This codes for CASSLWSGEGSPLHF. The chain employs TRBV28 and TRBJ1-6; D might be TRBD1 (6 bases). The CDR3 consists of 15 residues. The V end lost 0 bases, the J end lost 9 bases, and 12 bases lay between the germline ends. Germline CDR1 and CDR2: MDHEN and SYDVKM.

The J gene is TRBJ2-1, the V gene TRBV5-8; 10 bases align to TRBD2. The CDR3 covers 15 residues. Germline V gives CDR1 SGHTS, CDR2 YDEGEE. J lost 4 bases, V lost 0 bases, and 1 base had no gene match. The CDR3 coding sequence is TGTGCCAGCAGCTTGGGACTAGCGGGTTACAATGAGCAGTTCTTC. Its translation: CASSLGLAGYNEQFF.

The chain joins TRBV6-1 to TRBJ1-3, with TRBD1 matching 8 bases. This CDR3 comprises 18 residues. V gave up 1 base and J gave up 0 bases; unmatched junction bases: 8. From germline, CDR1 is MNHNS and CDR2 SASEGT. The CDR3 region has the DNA TGTGCCAGCAGTGAAGAACGGACAGGGAAACTCTCTGGAAACACCATATATTTT. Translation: CASSEERTGKLSGNTIYF.

The CDR3 protein is CASSQGQGNTEAFF. The CDR3 DNA sequence: TGTGCCAGCAGCCAGGGACAGGGGAACACTGAAGCTTTCTTT. This chain joins TRBV14 and TRBJ1-1; 9 nucleotides agree with TRBD1. The germline CDR1 and CDR2 sequences are SGHDN and FVKESK. With V trimmed by 3 bases and J by 1 base, 0 bases remained unmatched. This CDR3 comprises 14 residues.

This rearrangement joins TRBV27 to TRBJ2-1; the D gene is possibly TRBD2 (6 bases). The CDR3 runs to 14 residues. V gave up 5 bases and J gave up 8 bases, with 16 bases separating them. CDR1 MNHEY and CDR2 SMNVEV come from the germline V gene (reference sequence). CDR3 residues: CASSILAGIDEQFF. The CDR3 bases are TGTGCCAGCAGTATACTAGCCGGGATCGATGAGCAGTTCTTC.

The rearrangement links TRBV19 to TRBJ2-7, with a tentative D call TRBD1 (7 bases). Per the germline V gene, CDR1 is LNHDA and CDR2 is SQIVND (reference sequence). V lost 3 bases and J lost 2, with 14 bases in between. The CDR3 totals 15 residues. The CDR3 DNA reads TGTGCCAGTAGTATCGCAGGGGGAGGAACCTACGAGCAGTACTTC. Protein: CASSIAGGGTYEQYF. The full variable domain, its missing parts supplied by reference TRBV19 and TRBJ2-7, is DGGITQSPKYLFRKEGQNVTLSCEQNLNHDAMYWYRQDPGQGLRLIYYSQIVNDFQKGDIAEGYSVSREKKESFPLTVTSAQKNPTAFYLCASSIAGGGTYEQYFGPGTRLTVT.

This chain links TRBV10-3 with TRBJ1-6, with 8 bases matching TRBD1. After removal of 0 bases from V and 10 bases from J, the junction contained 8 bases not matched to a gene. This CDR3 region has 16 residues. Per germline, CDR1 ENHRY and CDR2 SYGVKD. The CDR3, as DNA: TGTGCCATCAGTGAGTCACCCGCAGGGGGCGGATCACCCCTCCACTTT. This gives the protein CAISESPAGGGSPLHF.

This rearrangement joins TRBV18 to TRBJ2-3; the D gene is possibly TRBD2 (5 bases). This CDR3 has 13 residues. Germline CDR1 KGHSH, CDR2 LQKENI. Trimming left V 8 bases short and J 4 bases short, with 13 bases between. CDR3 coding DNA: TGTGCCAGCACCGAACTAGGAGCAGATACGCAGTATTTT. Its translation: CASTELGADTQYF.

DNA of the CDR3: TGTGCCAGCAGTGAAGGGACAGGCCCCTGGTACAATGAGCAGTTCTTC. This sequence encodes CASSEGTGPWYNEQFF. V is TRBV6-1 and J is TRBJ2-1, with 7 bases that match TRBD1. The J segment lost 4 bases and the V segment lost 1 base, leaving 7 bases of the junction unmatched. The germline V gene encodes CDR1 MNHNS and CDR2 SASEGT. There are 16 residues in the CDR3.

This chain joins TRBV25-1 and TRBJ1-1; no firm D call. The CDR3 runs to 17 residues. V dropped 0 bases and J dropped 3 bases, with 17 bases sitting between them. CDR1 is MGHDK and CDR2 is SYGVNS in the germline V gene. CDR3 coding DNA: TGTGCCAGCAGTGAATATATAAGCGCAAGCGAAGACACTGAAGCTTTCTTT. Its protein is CASSEYISASEDTEAFF.

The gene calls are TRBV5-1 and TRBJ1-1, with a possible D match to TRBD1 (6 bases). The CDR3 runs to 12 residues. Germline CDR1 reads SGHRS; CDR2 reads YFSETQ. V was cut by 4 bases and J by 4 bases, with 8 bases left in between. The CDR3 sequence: CASSEGGTEAFF. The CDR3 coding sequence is TGCGCCAGCAGCGAAGGGGGCACTGAAGCTTTCTTT.

As DNA, the CDR3 is TGTGCCAGCAGTTTAGTTGGGACTAGCGGGGGGAGCCAGTACTTC. Translated: CASSLVGTSGGSQYF. This sequence joins TRBV3-1 (or the pseudogene TRBV3-2) and TRBJ2-7; 15 bases match TRBD2. Losses at the gene ends were 6 bases for V and 10 bases for J; bases not matched to a gene: 10. This CDR3 has 15 residues. The V gene's germline CDR1 is LGHDT and CDR2 YNNKEL (reference sequence).

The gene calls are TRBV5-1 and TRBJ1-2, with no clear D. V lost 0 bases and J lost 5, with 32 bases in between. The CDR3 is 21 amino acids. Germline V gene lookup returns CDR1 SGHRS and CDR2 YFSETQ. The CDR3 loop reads CASSLAGSFSKPDSPLYGYTF. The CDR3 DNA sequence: TGCGCCAGCAGCTTGGCTGGCAGTTTTTCCAAACCCGACTCTCCCCTTTATGGCTACACCTTC.

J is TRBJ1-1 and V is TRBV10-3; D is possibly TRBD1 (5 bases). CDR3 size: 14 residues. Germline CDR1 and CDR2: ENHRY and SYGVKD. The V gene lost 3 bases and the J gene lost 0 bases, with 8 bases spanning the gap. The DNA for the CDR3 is TGTGCCATCAGTGAAACAGGCCTGAACACTGAAGCTTTCTTT. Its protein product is CAISETGLNTEAFF.

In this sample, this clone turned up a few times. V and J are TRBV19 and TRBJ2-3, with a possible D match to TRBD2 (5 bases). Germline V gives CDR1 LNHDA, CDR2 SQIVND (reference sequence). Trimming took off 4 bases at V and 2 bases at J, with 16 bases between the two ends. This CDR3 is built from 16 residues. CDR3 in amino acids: CASSKSSSVHTDTQYF. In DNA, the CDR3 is TGTGCCAGTAGTAAATCGAGTAGCGTACACACAGATACGCAGTATTTT.

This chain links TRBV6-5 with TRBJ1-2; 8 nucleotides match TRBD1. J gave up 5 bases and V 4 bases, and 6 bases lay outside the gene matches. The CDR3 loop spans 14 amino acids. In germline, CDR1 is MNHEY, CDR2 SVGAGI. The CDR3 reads CASSSRGRGYGYTF. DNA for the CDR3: TGTGCCAGCAGTTCCAGGGGGCGAGGGTATGGCTACACCTTC.

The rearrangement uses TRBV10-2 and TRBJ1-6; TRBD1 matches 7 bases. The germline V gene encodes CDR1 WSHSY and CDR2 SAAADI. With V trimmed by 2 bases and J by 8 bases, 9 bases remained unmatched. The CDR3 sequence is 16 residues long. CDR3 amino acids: CASSEQDRLGDSPLHF. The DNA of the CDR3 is TGCGCCAGCAGTGAGCAGGACAGGCTAGGGGATTCACCCCTCCACTTT.

This CDR3 reads CASSQDRPSPLHF. CDR3 coding DNA: TGCGCCAGCAGCCAAGATCGTCCTTCACCCCTCCACTTT. The V gene is TRBV4-1, the J gene TRBJ1-6; D is unclear. Between the trimmed V and J ends, which lost 0 bases and 9 bases, there was a span of 6 bases. Germline CDR1 reads MGHRA; CDR2 reads YSYEKL. The CDR3 runs to 13 residues.

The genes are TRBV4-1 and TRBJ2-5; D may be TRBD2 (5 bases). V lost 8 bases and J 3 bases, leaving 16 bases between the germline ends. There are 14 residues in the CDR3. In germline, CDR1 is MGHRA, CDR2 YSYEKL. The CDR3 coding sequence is TGCGCCAGCTCCCTCGGGTGGGGAGAAGAGACCCAGTACTTC. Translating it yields CASSLGWGEETQYF.

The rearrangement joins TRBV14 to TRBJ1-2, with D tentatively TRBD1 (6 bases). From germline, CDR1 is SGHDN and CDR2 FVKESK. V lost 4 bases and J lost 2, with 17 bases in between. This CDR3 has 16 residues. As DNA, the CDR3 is TGTGCCAGCAGCCCCATAGGGACATATCCCAACTATGGCTACACCTTC. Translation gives CASSPIGTYPNYGYTF.

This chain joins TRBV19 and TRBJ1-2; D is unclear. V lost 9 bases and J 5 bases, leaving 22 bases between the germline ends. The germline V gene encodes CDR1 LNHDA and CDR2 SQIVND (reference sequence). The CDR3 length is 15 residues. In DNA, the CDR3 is TGTGCCAGCCACTCAAGACCGACACCGGCTTATGGCTACACCTTC. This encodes CASHSRPTPAYGYTF.

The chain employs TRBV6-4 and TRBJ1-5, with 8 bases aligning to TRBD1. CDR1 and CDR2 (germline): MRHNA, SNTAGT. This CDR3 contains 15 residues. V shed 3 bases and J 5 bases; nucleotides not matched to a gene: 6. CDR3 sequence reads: CASSESGGAYQPQHF. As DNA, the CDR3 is TGTGCCAGCAGTGAATCAGGGGGCGCGTATCAGCCCCAGCATTTT.

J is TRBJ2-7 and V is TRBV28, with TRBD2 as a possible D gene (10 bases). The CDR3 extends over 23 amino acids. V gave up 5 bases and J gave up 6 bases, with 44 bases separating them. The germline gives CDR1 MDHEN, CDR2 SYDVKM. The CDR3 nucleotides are TGTGCCAGCAGTCTGCCCGGGACAGGGAAGGGGATACTAGCGGGACCCCCCCTGCGCGAGCAGTACTTC. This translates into CASSLPGTGKGILAGPPLREQYF. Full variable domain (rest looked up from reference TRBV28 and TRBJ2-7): DVKVTQSSRYLVKRTGEKVFLECVQDMDHENMFWYRQDPGLGLRLIYFSYDVKMKEKGDIPEGYSVSREKKERFSLILESASTNQTSMYLCASSLPGTGKGILAGPPLREQYFGPGTRLTVT.

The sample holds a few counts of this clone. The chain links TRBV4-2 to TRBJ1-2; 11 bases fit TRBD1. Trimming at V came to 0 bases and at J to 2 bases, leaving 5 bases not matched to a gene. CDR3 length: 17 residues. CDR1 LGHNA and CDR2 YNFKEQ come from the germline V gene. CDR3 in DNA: TGTGCCAGCAGCCAAGACGGGACAGGGGGTAGCAACTATGGCTACACCTTC. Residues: CASSQDGTGGSNYGYTF.

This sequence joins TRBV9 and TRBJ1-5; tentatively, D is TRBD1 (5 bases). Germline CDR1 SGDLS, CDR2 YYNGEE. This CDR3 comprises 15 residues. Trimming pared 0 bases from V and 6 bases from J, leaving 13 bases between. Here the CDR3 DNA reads TGTGCCAGCAGCGTAGGGCTCGGGGGGGGTCAGCCCCAGCATTTT. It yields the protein CASSVGLGGGQPQHF. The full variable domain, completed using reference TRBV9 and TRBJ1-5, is DSGVTQTPKHLITATGQRVTLRCSPRSGDLSVYWYQQSLDQGLQFLIQYYNGEERAKGNILERFSAQQFPDLHSELNLSSLELGDSALYFCASSVGLGGGQPQHFGDGTRLSIL.

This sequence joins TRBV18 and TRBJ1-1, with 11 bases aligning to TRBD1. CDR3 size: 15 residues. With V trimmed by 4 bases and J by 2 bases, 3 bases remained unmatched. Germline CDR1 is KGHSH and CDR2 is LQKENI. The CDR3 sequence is CASSLGQGGNTEAFF. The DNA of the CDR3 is TGTGCCAGCTCACTGGGACAGGGGGGAAACACTGAAGCTTTCTTT.

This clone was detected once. The CDR3 nucleotides read TGTGCCAGTAGTATAGGGACAGAGCGACTGAACACTGAAGCTTTCTTT. The encoded protein is CASSIGTERLNTEAFF. The chain combines TRBV19 with TRBJ1-1, with D possibly TRBD1 on 6 matching bases. This CDR3 comprises 16 residues. The germline V gene has CDR1 LNHDA and CDR2 SQIVND (reference sequence). V lost 1 base and J lost 0, with 12 bases in between.

CDR3 in amino acids: CAISWGETNTEAFF. The CDR3 nucleotides read TGTGCCATCAGTTGGGGGGAAACGAACACTGAAGCTTTCTTT. The rearrangement joins TRBV10-3 to TRBJ1-1; D might be TRBD1 (5 bases). The CDR3 runs to 14 residues. Germline assignment: CDR1 ENHRY and CDR2 SYGVKD. V gave up 5 bases and J gave up 1 base, with 11 bases separating them.

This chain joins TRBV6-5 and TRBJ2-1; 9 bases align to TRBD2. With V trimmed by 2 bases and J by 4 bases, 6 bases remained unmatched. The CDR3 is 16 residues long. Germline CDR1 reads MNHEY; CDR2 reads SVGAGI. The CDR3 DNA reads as TGTGCCAGCAGTTACGAAGGAGCGGGAGGATACAATGAGCAGTTCTTC. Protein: CASSYEGAGGYNEQFF.

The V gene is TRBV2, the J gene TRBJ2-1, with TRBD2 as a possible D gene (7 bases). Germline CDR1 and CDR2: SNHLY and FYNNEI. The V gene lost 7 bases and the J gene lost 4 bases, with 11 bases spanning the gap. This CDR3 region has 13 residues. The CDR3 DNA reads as TGTGCCAGCAAGGGGGACTATTACAATGAGCAGTTCTTC. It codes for CASKGDYYNEQFF.